Below are 17 T cell receptor beta chains sequenced from a single sample in a study of CD4 T cells in relation to SARS-CoV-2 and coronaviruses. The table came from immunoSEQ multiplex PCR; TCRdb's copy has only in-frame clones and leaves some out. Of around 41,000 clones in the sample, under 90% are singletons; the top ten hold 1% to 1.5%. These TCRs are of unknown antigen specificity. The specimen was naive CD4+ T cells from PBMCs, cultured in vitro. The subset: naive CD4+ T cells isolated by negative enrichment. The source is an adult with COVID-19.

V is TRBV5-1 and J is TRBJ1-1; D not resolved. The ends were cut back, 4 bases at V and 1 base at J, with 8 bases in the middle. This CDR3 comprises 13 residues. In germline, CDR1 is SGHRS, CDR2 YFSETQ. The chain's CDR3 is CASSVEGNTEAFF. The CDR3 bases are TGCGCCAGCAGCGTCGAGGGGAACACTGAAGCTTTCTTT.

V usage is TRBV18 and J usage is TRBJ2-3, with D hard to call. The CDR3 loop spans 13 amino acids. V was pared by 2 bases and J by 6 bases, with 9 bases between. From germline, CDR1 is KGHSH and CDR2 LQKENI. Here the CDR3 DNA reads TGTGCCAGCTCACCAGGACGGGCCGATACGCAGTATTTT. Translating it yields CASSPGRADTQYF.

V and J are TRBV11-1 and TRBJ2-7, with a weak D call TRBD2 (7 bases). The CDR3 sequence is 14 residues long. The germline CDR1 and CDR2 sequences are SGHAT and FQDESV (reference sequence). V was cut by 1 base and J by 6 bases, with 13 bases left in between. The CDR3 reads CASSLGRGASEQYF. The DNA of the CDR3 is TGTGCCAGCAGCTTAGGTCGGGGGGCGAGCGAGCAGTACTTC.

This chain links TRBV2 with TRBJ2-1; the D gene is possibly TRBD2 (6 bases). The V gene's germline CDR1 is SNHLY and CDR2 FYNNEI. The V gene lost 6 bases and the J gene lost 13 bases, with 16 bases spanning the gap. The CDR3 runs 12 residues. In DNA, the CDR3 is TGTGCCAGCAGGGGAGGAGCCGCCCCCCAGTTCTTC. Amino acids: CASRGGAAPQFF.

This clone was detected only once. The rearrangement uses TRBV9 and TRBJ2-5, with D unresolved. Germline assignment: CDR1 SGDLS and CDR2 YYNGEE. The CDR3 extends over 15 amino acids. Trimming cost V 4 bases and J 2 bases, with 15 bases left between them. The CDR3 nucleotides are TGTGCCAGCAGCATAGGGTGGGGTGGGCAAGAGACCCAGTACTTC. Translating gives CASSIGWGGQETQYF.

The rearrangement links TRBV2 to TRBJ2-3, with 11 positions matching TRBD2. The CDR3 is made up of 18 amino acids. The junction had 16 bases not matched to a gene; V was cut back by 7 bases and J by 4 bases. Germline-derived CDR1 and CDR2 are SNHLY and FYNNEI. The CDR3 is CASTGRGLAGGGADTQYF. The CDR3 DNA reads as TGTGCCAGCACGGGGCGAGGGCTAGCGGGAGGAGGGGCAGATACGCAGTATTTT. Supplemented by reference TRBV2 and TRBJ2-3, the full variable domain reads EPEVTQTPSHQVTQMGQEVILRCVPISNHLYFYWYRQILGQKVEFLVSFYNNEISEKSEIFDDQFSVERPDGSNFTLKIRSTKLEDSAMYFCASTGRGLAGGGADTQYFGPGTRLTVL.

The chain couples TRBV2 to TRBJ2-7; the D gene is possibly TRBD1 (6 bases). The CDR3 is made up of 14 amino acids. Trimming took 7 bases from V and 5 from J, leaving 18 bases between them. The germline CDR1 and CDR2 sequences are SNHLY and FYNNEI. DNA of the CDR3: TGTGCCAGCATTGAGTGGGTACAGGGACACGAGCAGTACTTC. Protein sequence: CASIEWVQGHEQYF.

V and J are TRBV6-5 and TRBJ1-1, with no clear D. CDR3 length: 14 amino acids. V was shortened by 2 bases and J by 7 bases, with 14 bases between the two germline ends. CDR1 MNHEY and CDR2 SVGAGI come from the germline V gene. The CDR3 spells CASSYQGYSLEAFF. DNA of the CDR3: TGTGCCAGCAGTTACCAAGGATATAGCCTTGAAGCTTTCTTT.

This clone was recorded once. The chain combines TRBV6-2 or TRBV6-3 with TRBJ2-1; possible D gene TRBD1, 6 bases. This CDR3 comprises 14 residues. CDR1 MNHEY and CDR2 SVGEGT come from the germline V gene. Trimming stripped 0 bases from V and 9 bases from J, with 12 bases between. CDR3 sequence: CASSYSLRGSEQFF. CDR3 DNA sequence: TGTGCCAGCAGTTACTCGCTCAGGGGTAGTGAGCAGTTCTTC.

This chain joins TRBV19 and TRBJ1-2; 9 bases align to TRBD1. The germline gives CDR1 LNHDA, CDR2 SQIVND (reference sequence). The CDR3 is made up of 15 amino acids. V lost 3 bases and J lost 3; bases outside the gene matches: 5. CDR3 in amino acids: CASSMGQGVDYGYTF. CDR3 sequence (DNA): TGTGCCAGTAGTATGGGACAGGGAGTGGACTATGGCTACACCTTC.

V usage is TRBV28 and J usage is TRBJ2-3, with D maybe TRBD1 (6 bases). CDR1 and CDR2 from the germline V gene are MDHEN and SYDVKM. This CDR3 contains 16 residues. Trimming pared 4 bases from V and 3 bases from J, leaving 17 bases between. The CDR3 nucleotides read TGTGCCAGCAGTTCGCACAGGGAATGGGCAACAGATACGCAGTATTTT. As protein: CASSSHREWATDTQYF.

V and J are TRBV21-1 and TRBJ2-3; no check of the table's D call, TRBD1, against the DNA was made. TRBV21-1 is annotated as a pseudogene. There are 15 residues in the CDR3. CDR3 nucleotide sequence: TGTGCCAGCAGAGCCGGACAGGTCAGCACAGATACGCAGTATTTT. Protein: CASRAGQVSTDTQYF.

In its sample, this clone was seen once. Compared with germline, one end of the junction differs, possibly owing to a read error. The CDR3 sequence: CASSLFMGLGTLF. The DNA for the CDR3 is TGTGCCAGCAGTTTATTTATGGGGCTAGGCACTCTCTTT. The chain uses TRBV12-3 or TRBV12-4 and TRBJ1-1, with D maybe TRBD1 (5 bases). The CDR3 length is 13 residues.

The V gene is TRBV6-2 or TRBV6-3, the J gene TRBJ2-1; maybe TRBD2 (6 bases). With 1 base removed from V and 0 bases from J, the gap between germline ends came to 16 bases. Germline V gene lookup returns CDR1 MNHEY and CDR2 SVGEGT. CDR3 length: 18 amino acids. The chain's CDR3 is CASSYWNLSGYSYNEQFF. CDR3 nucleotide sequence: TGTGCCAGCAGTTACTGGAACCTTAGCGGTTACTCCTACAATGAGCAGTTCTTC.

CDR3 residues: CASSPGGLDEQFF. The CDR3 DNA reads TGTGCCAGCAGCCCCGGCGGACTGGATGAGCAGTTCTTC. The J gene is TRBJ2-1, the V gene TRBV3-1 (or the pseudogene TRBV3-2), with D possibly TRBD2 on 5 matching bases. This CDR3 region has 13 residues. Trimming removed 4 bases from V and 8 bases from J, with 12 bases in between. CDR1 and CDR2 (germline): LGHDT, YNNKEL (reference sequence).

The V call is TRBV19, the J call TRBJ1-3; TRBD1 might be the D (6 bases). V lost 7 bases to trimming and J lost 0 bases, with 16 bases between them. Germline V lookup: CDR1 LNHDA, CDR2 SQIVND (reference sequence). The CDR3 extends over 16 amino acids. The CDR3 region is CASKKPGQNSGNTIYF. The DNA of the CDR3 is TGTGCCAGTAAAAAACCGGGACAAAACTCTGGAAACACCATATATTTT.

The chain carries TRBV24-1 and TRBJ2-3, with D hard to call. Germline V CDR1 and CDR2: KGHDR, SFDVKD. The CDR3 extends over 14 amino acids. V dropped 7 bases and J dropped 4 bases, with 14 bases sitting between them. DNA for the CDR3: TGTGCCACCAGCCCCGGAAGTTGGGCAGATACGCAGTATTTT. This encodes CATSPGSWADTQYF.